This T cell receptor (beta chain) was documented in a study of shared clonotypes between healthy human individuals. About the research overall: The composition of the donors was two women and a few men aged 18 to 49. Every donor yielded three CD4 naive, three CD4 memory, two CD8 naive and one CD8 memory plate.

Profiled with immunoSEQ multiplex PCR; TCRdb holds only in-frame clones, not every one. Among under 600,000 clones listed, roughly 95% were seen once. CD4+ cell separation produced CD45RA+ naive and CD45RA-negative memory subsets. V was pared by 5 bases and J by 2 bases, with 10 bases between. Per the germline V gene, CDR1 is MDHEN and CDR2 is SYDVKM. This CDR3 region has 14 residues. The genes are TRBV28 and TRBJ1-5; D not certain. The clonotype comes from a woman aged 25 to 39 in good health. Sequences were obtained from naive CD4+ T cells sorted from blood. The subset denotes: CD45RA+ positively selected. As DNA, the CDR3 is TGTGCCAGCAGTGCCCAGAGTCGCAATCAGCCCCAGCATTTT. Translation gives CASSAQSRNQPQHF.